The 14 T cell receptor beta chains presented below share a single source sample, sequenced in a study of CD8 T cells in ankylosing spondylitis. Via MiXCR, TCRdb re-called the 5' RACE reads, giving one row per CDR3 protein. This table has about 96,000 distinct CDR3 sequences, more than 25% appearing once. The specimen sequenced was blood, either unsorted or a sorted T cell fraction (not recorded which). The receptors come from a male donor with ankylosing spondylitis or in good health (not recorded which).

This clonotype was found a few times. The CDR3 sequence is CATSLDRGTGELFF. The CDR3 DNA reads TGTGCCACCAGCTTAGACAGGGGCACCGGGGAGCTGTTTTTT. The chain carries TRBV15 and TRBJ2-2, with 8 nucleotides matching TRBD1. Germline CDR1 LNHNV, CDR2 YYDKDF (reference sequence). V lost 5 bases and J lost 4; bases outside the gene matches: 3. CDR3 size: 14 residues. Drawing the rest from reference TRBV15 and TRBJ2-2, the complete variable domain is DAMVIQNPRYQVTQFGKPVTLSCSQTLNHNVMYWYQQKSSQAPKLLFHYYDKDFNNEADTPDNFQSRRPNTSFCFLDIRSPGLGDTAMYLCATSLDRGTGELFFGEGSRLTVL.

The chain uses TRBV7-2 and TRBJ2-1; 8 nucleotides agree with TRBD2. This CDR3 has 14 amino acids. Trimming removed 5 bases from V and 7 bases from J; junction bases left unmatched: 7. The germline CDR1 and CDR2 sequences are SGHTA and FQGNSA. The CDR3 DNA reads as TGTGCCAGCAGCGCCGGACTAGCAGGAAATGAGCAGTTCTTC. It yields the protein CASSAGLAGNEQFF.

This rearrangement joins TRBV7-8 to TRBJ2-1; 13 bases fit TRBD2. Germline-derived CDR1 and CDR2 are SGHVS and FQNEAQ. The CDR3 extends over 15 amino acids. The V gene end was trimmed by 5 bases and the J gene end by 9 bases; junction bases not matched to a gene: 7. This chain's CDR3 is CASSQGLAGEGEQFF. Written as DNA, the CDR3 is TGTGCCAGCAGCCAAGGACTAGCGGGAGAGGGTGAGCAGTTCTTC. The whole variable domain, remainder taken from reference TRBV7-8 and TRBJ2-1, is GAGVSQSPRYKVAKRGQDVALRCDPISGHVSLFWYQQALGQGPEFLTYFQNEAQLDKSGLPSDRFFAERPEGSVSTLKIQRTQQEDSAVYLCASSQGLAGEGEQFFGPGTRLTVL.

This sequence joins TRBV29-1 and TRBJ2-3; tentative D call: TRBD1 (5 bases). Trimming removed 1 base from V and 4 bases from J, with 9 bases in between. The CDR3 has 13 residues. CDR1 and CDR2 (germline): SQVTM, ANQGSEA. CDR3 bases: TGCAGCGTTGAAGTGGGGCTGGCAGATACGCAGTATTTT. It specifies CSVEVGLADTQYF.

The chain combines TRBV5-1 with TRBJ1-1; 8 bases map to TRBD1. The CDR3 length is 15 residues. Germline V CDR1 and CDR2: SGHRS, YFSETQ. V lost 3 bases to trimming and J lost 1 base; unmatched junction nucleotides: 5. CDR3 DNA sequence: TGCGCCAGCAGCTCGGGACAGGAGACGAACACTGAAGCTTTCTTT. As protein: CASSSGQETNTEAFF.

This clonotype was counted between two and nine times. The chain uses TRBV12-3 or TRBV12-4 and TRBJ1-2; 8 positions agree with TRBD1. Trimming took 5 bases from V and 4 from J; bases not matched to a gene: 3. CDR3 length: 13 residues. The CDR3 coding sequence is TGTGCCAGCAGTCCCGGGACAGGCTATGGCTACACCTTC. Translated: CASSPGTGYGYTF.

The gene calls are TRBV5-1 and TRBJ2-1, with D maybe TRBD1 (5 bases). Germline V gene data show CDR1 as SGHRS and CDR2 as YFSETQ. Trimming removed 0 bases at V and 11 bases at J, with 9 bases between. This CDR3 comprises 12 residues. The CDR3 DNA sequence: TGCGCCAGCAGCTTGGAACAGGTCCAGCAGTTCTTC. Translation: CASSLEQVQQFF.

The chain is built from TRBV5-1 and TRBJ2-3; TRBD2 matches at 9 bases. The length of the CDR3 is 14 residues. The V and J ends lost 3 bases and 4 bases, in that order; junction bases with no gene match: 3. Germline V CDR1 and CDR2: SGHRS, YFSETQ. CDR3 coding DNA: TGCGCCAGCAGCTCTGGCGGGGGGGCAGATACGCAGTATTTT. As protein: CASSSGGGADTQYF. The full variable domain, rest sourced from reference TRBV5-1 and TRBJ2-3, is KAGVTQTPRYLIKTRGQQVTLSCSPISGHRSVSWYQQTPGQGLQFLFEYFSETQRNKGNFPGRFSGRQFSNSRSEMNVSTLELGDSALYLCASSSGGGADTQYFGPGTRLTVL.

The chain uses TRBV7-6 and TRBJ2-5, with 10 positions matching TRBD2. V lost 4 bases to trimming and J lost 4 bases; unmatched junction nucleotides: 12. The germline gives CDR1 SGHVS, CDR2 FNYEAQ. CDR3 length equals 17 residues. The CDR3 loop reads CASSSSTTSGILETQYF. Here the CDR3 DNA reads TGTGCCAGCAGCTCCTCAACCACTAGCGGGATTTTAGAGACCCAGTACTTC.

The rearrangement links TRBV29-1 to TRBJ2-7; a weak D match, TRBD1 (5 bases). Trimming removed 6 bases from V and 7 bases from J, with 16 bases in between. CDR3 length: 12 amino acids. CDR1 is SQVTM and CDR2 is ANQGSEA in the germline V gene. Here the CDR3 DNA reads TGCAGCGTCATACCCACTACAGGAGAGCAGTACTTC. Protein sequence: CSVIPTTGEQYF.

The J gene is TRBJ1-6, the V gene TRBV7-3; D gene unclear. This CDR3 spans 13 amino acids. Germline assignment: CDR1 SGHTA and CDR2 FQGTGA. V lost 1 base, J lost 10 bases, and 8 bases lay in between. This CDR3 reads CASSLRLDSPLHF. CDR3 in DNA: TGTGCCAGCAGCTTAAGACTAGACTCACCCCTCCACTTT.

CDR3 sequence reads: CASISTSGPEETQYF. The DNA of the CDR3 is TGTGCCAGCATATCGACTAGCGGGCCCGAGGAGACCCAGTACTTC. The chain carries TRBV7-9 and TRBJ2-5; 10 positions match TRBD2. Germline lookup yields CDR1 SEHNR and CDR2 FQNEAQ (reference sequence). The CDR3 is made up of 15 amino acids. V gave up 7 bases and J gave up 5 bases; unmatched junction bases: 10.

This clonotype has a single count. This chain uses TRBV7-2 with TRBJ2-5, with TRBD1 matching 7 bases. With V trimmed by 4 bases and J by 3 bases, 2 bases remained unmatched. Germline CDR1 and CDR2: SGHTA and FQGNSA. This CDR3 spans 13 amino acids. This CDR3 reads CASSYDREETQYF. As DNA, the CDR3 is TGTGCCAGCAGCTACGACAGGGAAGAGACCCAGTACTTC.

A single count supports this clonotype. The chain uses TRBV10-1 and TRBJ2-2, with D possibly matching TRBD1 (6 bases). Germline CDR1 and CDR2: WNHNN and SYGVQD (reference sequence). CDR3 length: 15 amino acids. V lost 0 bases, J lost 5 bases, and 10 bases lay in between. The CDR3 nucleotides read TGCGCCAGCAGTGAGTCCCAGGGGAAAACCGGGGAGCTGTTTTTT. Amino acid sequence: CASSESQGKTGELFF.